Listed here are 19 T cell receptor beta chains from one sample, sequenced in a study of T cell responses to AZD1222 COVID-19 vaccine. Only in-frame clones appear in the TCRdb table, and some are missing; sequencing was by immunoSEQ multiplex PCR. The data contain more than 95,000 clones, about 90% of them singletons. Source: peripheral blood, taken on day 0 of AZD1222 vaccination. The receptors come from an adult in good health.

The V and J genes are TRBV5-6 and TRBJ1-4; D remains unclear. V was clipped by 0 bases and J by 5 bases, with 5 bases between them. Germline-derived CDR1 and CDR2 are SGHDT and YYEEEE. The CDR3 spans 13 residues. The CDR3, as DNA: TGTGCCAGCAGCTTGGCGTCAAATGAAAAACTGTTTTTT. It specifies CASSLASNEKLFF.

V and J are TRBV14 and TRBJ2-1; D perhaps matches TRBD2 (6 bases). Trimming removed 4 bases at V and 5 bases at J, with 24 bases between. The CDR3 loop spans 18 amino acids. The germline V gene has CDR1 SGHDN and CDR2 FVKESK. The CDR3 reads CASSPVNYRRRGHNEQFF. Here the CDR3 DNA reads TGTGCCAGCAGCCCCGTCAATTATCGTAGGCGGGGCCACAATGAGCAGTTCTTC. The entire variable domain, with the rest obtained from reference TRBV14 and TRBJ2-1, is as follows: EAGVTQFPSHSVIEKGQTVTLRCDPISGHDNLYWYRRVMGKEIKFLLHFVKESKQDESGMPNNRFLAERTGGTYSTLKVQPAELEDSGVYFCASSPVNYRRRGHNEQFFGPGTRLTVL.

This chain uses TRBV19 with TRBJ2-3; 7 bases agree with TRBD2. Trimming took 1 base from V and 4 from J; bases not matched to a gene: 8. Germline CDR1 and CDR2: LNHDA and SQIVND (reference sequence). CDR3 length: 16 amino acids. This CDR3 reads CASSIAGLVGADTQYF. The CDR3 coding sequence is TGTGCCAGTAGTATAGCCGGACTAGTTGGAGCAGATACGCAGTATTTT.

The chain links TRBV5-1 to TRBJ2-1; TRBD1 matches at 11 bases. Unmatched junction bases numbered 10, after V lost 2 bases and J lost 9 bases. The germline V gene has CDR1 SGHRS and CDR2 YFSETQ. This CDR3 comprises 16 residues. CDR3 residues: CASSFPPGQGALEQFF. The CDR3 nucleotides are TGCGCCAGCAGCTTCCCTCCCGGACAGGGGGCCCTTGAGCAGTTCTTC.

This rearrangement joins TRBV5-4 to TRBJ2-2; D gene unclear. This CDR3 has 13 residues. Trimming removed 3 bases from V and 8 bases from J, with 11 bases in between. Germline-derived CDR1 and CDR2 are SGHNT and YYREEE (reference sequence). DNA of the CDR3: TGTGCCAGCAGCTCACCGGCCGGGGGGGAGCTGTTTTTT. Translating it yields CASSSPAGGELFF.

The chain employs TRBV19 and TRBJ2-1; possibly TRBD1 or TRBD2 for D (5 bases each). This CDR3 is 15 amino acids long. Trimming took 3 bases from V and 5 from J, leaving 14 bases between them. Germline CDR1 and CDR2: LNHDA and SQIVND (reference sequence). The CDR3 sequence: CASSIGRGRNNEQFF. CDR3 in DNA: TGTGCCAGTAGTATCGGTCGGGGCAGGAACAATGAGCAGTTCTTC.

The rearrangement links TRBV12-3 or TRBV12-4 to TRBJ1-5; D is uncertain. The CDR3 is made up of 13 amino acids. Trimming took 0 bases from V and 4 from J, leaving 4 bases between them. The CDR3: CASSLAGNQPQHF. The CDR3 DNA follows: TGTGCCAGCAGTTTAGCGGGGAATCAGCCCCAGCATTTT.

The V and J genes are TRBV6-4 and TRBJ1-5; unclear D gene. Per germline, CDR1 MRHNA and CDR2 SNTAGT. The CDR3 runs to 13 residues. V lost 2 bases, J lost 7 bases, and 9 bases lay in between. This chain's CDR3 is CASSDRFGQPQHF. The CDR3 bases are TGTGCCAGCAGTGACCGCTTCGGGCAGCCCCAGCATTTT.

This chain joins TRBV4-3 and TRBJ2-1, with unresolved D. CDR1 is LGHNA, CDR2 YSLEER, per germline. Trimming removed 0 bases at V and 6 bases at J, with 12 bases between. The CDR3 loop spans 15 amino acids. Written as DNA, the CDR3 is TGCGCCAGCAGCCAAGATCGAAGGACCCTCAATGAGCAGTTCTTC. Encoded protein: CASSQDRRTLNEQFF.

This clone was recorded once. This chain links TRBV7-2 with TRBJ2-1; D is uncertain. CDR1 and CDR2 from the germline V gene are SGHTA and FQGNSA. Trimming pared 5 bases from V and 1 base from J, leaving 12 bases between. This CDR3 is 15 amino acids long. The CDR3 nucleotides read TGTGCCAGCAGCACCGGACCTTTGTCCTACAATGAGCAGTTCTTC. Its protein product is CASSTGPLSYNEQFF. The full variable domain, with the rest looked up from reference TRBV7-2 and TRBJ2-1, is GAGVSQSPSNKVTEKGKDVELRCDPISGHTALYWYRQSLGQGLEFLIYFQGNSAPDKSGLPSDRFSAERTGGSVSTLTIQRTQQEDSAVYLCASSTGPLSYNEQFFGPGTRLTVL.

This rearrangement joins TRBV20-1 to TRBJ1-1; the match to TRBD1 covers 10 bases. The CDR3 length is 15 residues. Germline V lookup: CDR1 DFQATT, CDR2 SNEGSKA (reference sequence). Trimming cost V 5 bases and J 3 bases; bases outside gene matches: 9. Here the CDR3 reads CSAGDRGRGDTEAFF. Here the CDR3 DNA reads TGCAGTGCTGGTGACAGGGGGCGCGGGGACACTGAAGCTTTCTTT.

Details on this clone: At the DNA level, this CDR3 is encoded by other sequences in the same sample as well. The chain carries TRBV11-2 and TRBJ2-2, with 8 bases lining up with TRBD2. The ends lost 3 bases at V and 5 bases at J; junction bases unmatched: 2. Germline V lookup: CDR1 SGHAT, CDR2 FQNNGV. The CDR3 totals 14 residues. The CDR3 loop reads CASSLSGGTGELFF. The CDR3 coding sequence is TGTGCCAGCAGCTTGTCGGGGGGGACCGGGGAGCTGTTTTTT.

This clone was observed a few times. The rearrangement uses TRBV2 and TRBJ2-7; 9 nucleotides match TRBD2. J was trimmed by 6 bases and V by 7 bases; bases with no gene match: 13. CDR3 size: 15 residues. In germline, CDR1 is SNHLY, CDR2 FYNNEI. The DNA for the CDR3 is TGTGCCAGCACCGAAGATATAGCGGGAGCCGTCGAGCAGTACTTC. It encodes CASTEDIAGAVEQYF. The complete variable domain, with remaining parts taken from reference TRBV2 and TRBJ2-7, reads EPEVTQTPSHQVTQMGQEVILRCVPISNHLYFYWYRQILGQKVEFLVSFYNNEISEKSEIFDDQFSVERPDGSNFTLKIRSTKLEDSAMYFCASTEDIAGAVEQYFGPGTRLTVT.

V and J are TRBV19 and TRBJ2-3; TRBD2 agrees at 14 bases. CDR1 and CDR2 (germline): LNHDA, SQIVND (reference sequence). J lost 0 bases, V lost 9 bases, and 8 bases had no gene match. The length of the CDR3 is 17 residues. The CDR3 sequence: CASSGLAGGPSTDTQYF. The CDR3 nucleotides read TGTGCCAGCTCAGGACTAGCGGGGGGACCTAGCACAGATACGCAGTATTTT. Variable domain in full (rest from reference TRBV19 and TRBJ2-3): DGGITQSPKYLFRKEGQNVTLSCEQNLNHDAMYWYRQDPGQGLRLIYYSQIVNDFQKGDIAEGYSVSREKKESFPLTVTSAQKNPTAFYLCASSGLAGGPSTDTQYFGPGTRLTVL.

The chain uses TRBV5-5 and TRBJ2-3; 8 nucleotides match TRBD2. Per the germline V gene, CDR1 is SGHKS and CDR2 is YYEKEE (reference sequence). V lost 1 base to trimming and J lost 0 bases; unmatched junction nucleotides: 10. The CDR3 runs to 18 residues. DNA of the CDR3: TGTGCCAGCAGCTTGTCGCGGGGGGTAACACCGAGCACAGATACGCAGTATTTT. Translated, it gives CASSLSRGVTPSTDTQYF.

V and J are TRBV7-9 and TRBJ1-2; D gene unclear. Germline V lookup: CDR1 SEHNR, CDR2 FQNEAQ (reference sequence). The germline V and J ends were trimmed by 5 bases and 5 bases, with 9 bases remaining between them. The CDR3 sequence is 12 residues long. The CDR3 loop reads CASSPSTYGYTF. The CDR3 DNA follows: TGTGCCAGCAGCCCCTCGACATATGGCTACACCTTC.

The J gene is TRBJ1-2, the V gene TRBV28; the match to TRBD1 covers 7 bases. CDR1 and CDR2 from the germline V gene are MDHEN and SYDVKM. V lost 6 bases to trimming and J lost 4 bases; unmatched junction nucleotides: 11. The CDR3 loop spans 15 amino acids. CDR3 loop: CASSLITGVVYGYTF. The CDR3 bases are TGTGCCAGCAGCTTAATTACAGGGGTAGTCTATGGCTACACCTTC.

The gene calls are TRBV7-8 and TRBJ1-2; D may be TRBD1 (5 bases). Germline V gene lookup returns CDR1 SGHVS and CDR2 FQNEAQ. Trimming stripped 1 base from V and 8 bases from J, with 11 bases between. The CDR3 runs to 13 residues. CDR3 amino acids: CASSLGGALGYTF. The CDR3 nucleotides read TGTGCCAGCAGCTTAGGAGGGGCTTTGGGCTACACCTTC.

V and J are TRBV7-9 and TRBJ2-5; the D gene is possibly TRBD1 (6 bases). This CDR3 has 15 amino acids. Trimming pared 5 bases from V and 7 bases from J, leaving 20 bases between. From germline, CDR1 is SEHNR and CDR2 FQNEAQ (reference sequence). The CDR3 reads CASSTDLQGSMTQYF. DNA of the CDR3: TGTGCCAGCAGCACAGACTTACAGGGTTCAATGACCCAGTACTTC.